Below are 2 T cell receptor beta chains sequenced from a single sample in a study of blood T cell repertoires in COVID-19. This table comes from immunoSEQ multiplex PCR, and its TCRdb copy is limited to in-frame clones, with some not included. The sample yields tens of thousands of clones, approximately 90% seen once. The source material was peripheral blood. The receptor source for this set is a man in his 70s with acute or convalescent COVID-19.

CDR3 sequence (DNA): TGTGCCAGCTCACCACCGAGGGGGACAGGGAGCTCTGGGGCCAACGTCCTGACTTTC. It translates to CASSPPRGTGSSGANVLTF. V is TRBV18 and J is TRBJ2-6; 9 bases fit TRBD1. CDR1 and CDR2 from the germline V gene are KGHSH and LQKENI. The CDR3 extends over 19 amino acids. The junction had 6 bases not matched to a gene; V was cut back by 0 bases and J by 0 bases.

The chain recombines TRBV3-1 (or the pseudogene TRBV3-2) with TRBJ2-7, with 8 bases aligning to TRBD2. Germline V gene data show CDR1 as LGHDT and CDR2 as YNNKEL (reference sequence). The CDR3 extends over 15 amino acids. V lost 4 bases and J lost 0; bases outside the gene matches: 5. In DNA form, the CDR3 reads TGTGCCAGCAGCCCCGGGGGGGGGTTCTCCTACGAGCAGTACTTC. This translates into CASSPGGGFSYEQYF.